This entry lists 10 T cell receptor beta chains sequenced from one sample in a study of metastatic and nonmetastatic thyroid tumors. TCRdb used MiXCR to call clones anew from the PCR reads. The repertoire holds 45,000 or so clones, with about 4.2% as singletons. No patient received treatment before thyroid surgery. Sequencing was carried out using blood. These receptor sequences come from a female donor with papillary thyroid cancer or a benign thyroid nodule (not recorded which). Some clones in this sample may be carry-over from other donors' samples.

This clone was picked up many times. The chain uses TRBV6-1 and TRBJ2-7, with a possible D match to TRBD1 (5 bases). CDR3 length equals 14 residues. Deletions cut 6 bases from V and 1 base from J, with 13 bases between. The V gene's germline CDR1 is MNHNS and CDR2 SASEGT. CDR3 in DNA: TGTGCCAGCAGAGAACTGACAGAATCCTACGAGCAGTACTTC. It encodes CASRELTESYEQYF.

The table lists this clone with a few counts. The chain is built from TRBV20-1 and TRBJ1-2; 7 bases fit TRBD1. Germline lookup yields CDR1 DFQATT and CDR2 SNEGSKA (reference sequence). V was pared by 0 bases and J by 5 bases, with 9 bases of the junction left unmatched. The CDR3 has 15 amino acids. CDR3 DNA: TGCAGTGCTAGAGATCCCGGGACAGACGATTATGGCTACACCTTC. Protein product: CSARDPGTDDYGYTF.

In this sample, this clone turned up many times. V usage is TRBV4-1 and J usage is TRBJ1-4, with D perhaps TRBD1 (5 bases). The CDR3 is 16 amino acids. Germline CDR1 and CDR2: MGHRA and YSYEKL. Trimming shortened V by 5 bases and J by 2 bases, and 15 bases separated the two germline ends. The CDR3 region has the DNA TGCGCCAGCAGCGCCAGGGATAGGAGCACTAATGAAAAACTGTTTTTT. Amino acid sequence: CASSARDRSTNEKLFF.

This clone was seen repeatedly, ten times or more. V and J are TRBV6-1 and TRBJ2-4; possibly TRBD2 for D (6 bases). Deletions cut 10 bases from V and 8 bases from J, with 21 bases between. Germline-derived CDR1 and CDR2 are MNHNS and SASEGT. The CDR3 consists of 14 residues. CDR3 residues: CAIKNGGEVDIQYF. CDR3 bases: TGTGCCATCAAAAACGGGGGAGAGGTGGACATTCAGTACTTC.

In this sample, this clone turned up a few times. The genes are TRBV6-1 and TRBJ2-7; D is uncertain. The V end was cut by 5 bases, the J end by 0 bases, with 8 bases between. Looked up from germline, CDR1 is MNHNS and CDR2 is SASEGT. The CDR3 is made up of 13 amino acids. The CDR3 protein is CASSLASSYEQYF. CDR3 coding DNA: TGTGCCAGCAGTCTTGCTAGCTCCTACGAGCAGTACTTC.

This clone was seen at least ten times. This chain joins TRBV20-1 and TRBJ2-7; maybe TRBD2 (6 bases). The CDR3 loop spans 15 amino acids. Trimming removed 0 bases from V and 1 base from J, with 13 bases in between. CDR1 DFQATT and CDR2 SNEGSKA come from the germline V gene (reference sequence). The CDR3 DNA sequence: TGCAGTGCTAGAGAGTCTGCGGGAACGTCCTACGAGCAGTACTTC. This gives the protein CSARESAGTSYEQYF.

CDR3 in amino acids: CRASPAGGGPEGDTQYF. CDR3 DNA sequence: TGCAGGGCATCTCCTGCGGGGGGAGGGCCTGAGGGAGATACGCAGTATTTT. The genes are TRBV20-1 and TRBJ2-3; 8 bases fit TRBD2. The CDR3 loop spans 17 amino acids. Germline V gene sequence: CDR1 DFQATT, CDR2 SNEGSKA (reference sequence).

This clone occurred many times. V and J are TRBV20-1 and TRBJ1-2; tentative D call: TRBD1 (6 bases). The CDR3 runs 15 residues. The germline CDR1 and CDR2 sequences are DFQATT and SNEGSKA (reference sequence). The V gene lost 0 bases and the J gene lost 3 bases, with 14 bases spanning the gap. CDR3 in amino acids: CSARDNRAGDYGYTF. In DNA form, the CDR3 reads TGCAGTGCTAGAGACAACAGGGCTGGGGACTATGGCTACACCTTC.

This clone was recorded many times. The gene calls are TRBV28 and TRBJ2-1, with D possibly being TRBD1 (6 bases). Germline V gives CDR1 MDHEN, CDR2 SYDVKM. Trimming cost V 4 bases and J 5 bases, with 12 bases left between them. CDR3 length equals 14 residues. The CDR3 sequence: CASSSLDRNNEQFF. The CDR3 region has the DNA TGTGCCAGCAGTTCTCTTGACAGGAACAATGAGCAGTTCTTC.

This clone occurred many times. V usage is TRBV4-1 and J usage is TRBJ2-1; 12 bases are a match to TRBD2. With V trimmed by 2 bases and J by 1 base, 9 bases remained unmatched. The CDR3 runs 19 residues. Germline-derived CDR1 and CDR2 are MGHRA and YSYEKL. The CDR3 spells CASSQRTSGALSSYNEQFF. CDR3 nucleotides: TGCGCCAGCAGCCAACGGACTAGCGGGGCCCTGTCTTCCTACAATGAGCAGTTCTTC.